The 14 T cell receptor beta chains in this list originate from one sample, sequenced in a study of T cell changes during pregnancy in multiple sclerosis. This table comes from immunoSEQ multiplex PCR, and its TCRdb copy is limited to in-frame clones, with some not included. The sample lists approximately 30,000 clones, roughly 87% occurring once. The sample here was CD8+ T cells from peripheral blood mononuclear cells, taken in the first trimester of pregnancy. The receptor source for this set is a female donor with multiple sclerosis, enrolled in a pregnancy study.

This rearrangement joins TRBV6-5 to TRBJ2-1, with 7 bases matching TRBD1. V dropped 5 bases and J dropped 0; count of bases not matched to a gene: 4. This CDR3 contains 15 residues. Germline CDR1 and CDR2: MNHEY and SVGAGI. This chain's CDR3 is CASSPGGISYNEQFF. In DNA, the CDR3 is TGTGCCAGCAGTCCAGGGGGTATCTCCTACAATGAGCAGTTCTTC.

The rearrangement links TRBV4-1 to TRBJ1-1, with D uncertain. Germline V gene data show CDR1 as MGHRA and CDR2 as YSYEKL. The length of the CDR3 is 13 residues. V lost 0 bases, J lost 10 bases, and 12 bases lay in between. In DNA, the CDR3 is TGCGCCAGCAGCCAAGAAAACAGTCCGTTAGCTTTCTTT. It specifies CASSQENSPLAFF.

This clone appeared once. The J gene is TRBJ1-2, the V gene TRBV4-3, with 8 bases identical to TRBD1. This CDR3 comprises 17 residues. Germline CDR1 and CDR2: LGHNA and YSLEER. V lost 1 base and J lost 0; bases outside the gene matches: 7. This CDR3 is CASSQGDRGYTNYGYTF. The CDR3 DNA reads TGCGCCAGCAGCCAAGGAGACAGGGGCTATACTAACTATGGCTACACCTTC.

The CDR3 DNA reads TGTGCCAGCAGTCGGACTAGCGCCATAGATACGCAGTATTTT. Its protein product is CASSRTSAIDTQYF. J is TRBJ2-3 and V is TRBV27, with 9 bases that match TRBD2. This CDR3 has 14 residues. From germline, CDR1 is MNHEY and CDR2 SMNVEV (reference sequence). V was pared by 5 bases and J by 5 bases, with 5 bases of the junction left unmatched.

The rearrangement links TRBV29-1 to TRBJ2-7; TRBD1 aligns across 10 bases. V gave up 7 bases and J gave up 6 bases; unmatched junction bases: 9. This CDR3 spans 13 amino acids. The germline V gene has CDR1 SQVTM and CDR2 ANQGSEA. The CDR3 spells CSAGQGESSEQYF. The CDR3 coding sequence is TGCAGCGCCGGACAGGGGGAAAGCTCCGAGCAGTACTTC.

The chain combines TRBV19 with TRBJ2-5; TRBD1 aligns across 8 bases. Germline V gives CDR1 LNHDA, CDR2 SQIVND (reference sequence). CDR3 length: 15 residues. The J segment lost 1 base and the V segment lost 5 bases, leaving 6 bases of the junction unmatched. This chain's CDR3 is CASSPRDRSQETQYF. The CDR3 region has the DNA TGTGCCAGTAGTCCGAGGGACAGGAGCCAAGAGACCCAGTACTTC.

This clone is deemed medium-sized. Other nucleotide sequences from this sample produce the same CDR3. V gene TRBV27 combines with J gene TRBJ1-1; the D is unclear. The germline V and J ends were trimmed by 2 bases and 4 bases, with 8 bases remaining between them. Per germline, CDR1 MNHEY and CDR2 SMNVEV (reference sequence). This CDR3 comprises 13 residues. CDR3 amino acids: CASSLGRGTEAFF. CDR3 bases: TGTGCCAGCAGTTTAGGTCGGGGCACTGAAGCTTTCTTT.

In this sample, this clone turned up a few times. This chain connects TRBV10-3 to TRBJ1-6; TRBD1 aligns across 11 bases. This CDR3 is 16 amino acids long. The V and J ends lost 6 bases and 6 bases, in that order; junction bases with no gene match: 7. CDR1 and CDR2 (germline): ENHRY, SYGVKD. The CDR3 loop reads CAISGDRGNVNSPLHF. CDR3 in DNA: TGTGCCATCAGCGGGGACAGGGGGAATGTTAATTCACCCCTCCACTTT.

The genes are TRBV28 and TRBJ1-1; perhaps TRBD1 as D (5 bases). CDR3 size: 14 residues. V was clipped by 7 bases and J by 1 base, with 13 bases between them. The germline V gene encodes CDR1 MDHEN and CDR2 SYDVKM. The CDR3 sequence is CASTLLTGNTEAFF. The DNA of the CDR3 is TGTGCCAGCACCCTCCTAACAGGGAACACTGAAGCTTTCTTT. Drawing the rest from reference TRBV28 and TRBJ1-1, the complete variable domain is DVKVTQSSRYLVKRTGEKVFLECVQDMDHENMFWYRQDPGLGLRLIYFSYDVKMKEKGDIPEGYSVSREKKERFSLILESASTNQTSMYLCASTLLTGNTEAFFGQGTRLTVV.

This clone was counted once. The chain employs TRBV7-9 and TRBJ2-1; the match to TRBD2 covers 7 bases. The CDR3 totals 19 residues. J gave up 0 bases and V 0 bases, and 11 bases lay outside the gene matches. Germline assignment: CDR1 SEHNR and CDR2 FQNEAQ (reference sequence). The CDR3 protein is CASSLAEGTSVSSYNEQFF. In nucleotides, the CDR3 is TGTGCCAGCAGCTTAGCAGAAGGTACTAGCGTTAGCTCCTACAATGAGCAGTTCTTC.

The CDR3 here is CASSPIGDSNTEAFF. CDR3 coding DNA: TGTGCCAGCAGCCCAATTGGGGACAGCAACACTGAAGCTTTCTTT. This rearrangement joins TRBV13 to TRBJ1-1, with TRBD1 matching over 7 bases. The CDR3 sequence is 15 residues long. Germline V gene sequence: CDR1 PRHDT, CDR2 FYEKMQ (reference sequence). The ends lost 5 bases at V and 2 bases at J; junction bases unmatched: 8.

V and J are TRBV19 and TRBJ2-6; D is unresolved. The CDR3 contains 16 residues. Germline V gene sequence: CDR1 LNHDA, CDR2 SQIVND (reference sequence). V gave up 4 bases and J gave up 1 base, with 11 bases separating them. The CDR3 region is CASSTIRVSGANVLTF. CDR3 nucleotide sequence: TGTGCCAGTAGTACAATCCGAGTATCTGGGGCCAACGTCCTGACTTTC. Combining the CDR3 with reference TRBV19 and TRBJ2-6 gives the whole variable domain DGGITQSPKYLFRKEGQNVTLSCEQNLNHDAMYWYRQDPGQGLRLIYYSQIVNDFQKGDIAEGYSVSREKKESFPLTVTSAQKNPTAFYLCASSTIRVSGANVLTFGAGSRLTVL.

In this sample, this clone turned up once. V gene TRBV11-2 combines with J gene TRBJ2-3, with D tentatively TRBD2 (5 bases). The V end lost 5 bases, the J end lost 0 bases, and 12 bases lay between the germline ends. Germline V gene data show CDR1 as SGHAT and CDR2 as FQNNGV. The CDR3 is 15 amino acids. The CDR3 DNA is TGTGCCAGCAGCCCCAAGAGGGCGAGCACAGATACGCAGTATTTT. This sequence encodes CASSPKRASTDTQYF.

The chain links TRBV15 to TRBJ1-4, with a possible D match to TRBD1 (5 bases). Trimming pared 4 bases from V and 6 bases from J, leaving 15 bases between. CDR1 and CDR2 (germline): LNHNV, YYDKDF (reference sequence). The length of the CDR3 is 15 residues. CDR3 amino acids: CATSTLYSGDEKLFF. CDR3 nucleotides: TGTGCCACCAGCACACTCTACTCGGGGGATGAAAAACTGTTTTTT.